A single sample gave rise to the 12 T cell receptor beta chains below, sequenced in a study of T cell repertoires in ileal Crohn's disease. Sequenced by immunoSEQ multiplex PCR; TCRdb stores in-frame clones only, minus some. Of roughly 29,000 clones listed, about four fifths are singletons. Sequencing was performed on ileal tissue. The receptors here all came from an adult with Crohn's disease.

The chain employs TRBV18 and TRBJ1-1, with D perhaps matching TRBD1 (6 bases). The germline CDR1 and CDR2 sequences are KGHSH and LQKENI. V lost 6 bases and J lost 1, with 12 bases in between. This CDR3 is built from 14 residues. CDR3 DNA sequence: TGTGCCAGCTCTACCACCAGGGGGAACACTGAAGCTTTCTTT. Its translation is CASSTTRGNTEAFF.

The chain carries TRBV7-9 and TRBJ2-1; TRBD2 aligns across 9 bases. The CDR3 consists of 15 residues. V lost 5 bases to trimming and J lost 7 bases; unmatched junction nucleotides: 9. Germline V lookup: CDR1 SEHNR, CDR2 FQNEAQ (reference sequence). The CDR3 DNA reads TGTGCCAGCAGCCAGGCGGCGGGGGGGCTTAATGAGCAGTTCTTC. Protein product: CASSQAAGGLNEQFF.

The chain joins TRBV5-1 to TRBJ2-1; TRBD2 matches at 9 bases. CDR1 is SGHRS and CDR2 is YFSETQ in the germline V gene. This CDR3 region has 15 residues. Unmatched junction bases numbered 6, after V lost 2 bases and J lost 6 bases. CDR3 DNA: TGCGCCAGCAGCTTCCTAGCGGGAACCCTCAATGAGCAGTTCTTC. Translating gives CASSFLAGTLNEQFF.

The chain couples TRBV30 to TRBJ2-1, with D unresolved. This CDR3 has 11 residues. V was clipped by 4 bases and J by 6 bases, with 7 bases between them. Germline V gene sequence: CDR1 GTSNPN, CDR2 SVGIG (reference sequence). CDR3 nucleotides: TGTGCCTGGACTTCCAGCAATGAGCAGTTCTTC. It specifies CAWTSSNEQFF.

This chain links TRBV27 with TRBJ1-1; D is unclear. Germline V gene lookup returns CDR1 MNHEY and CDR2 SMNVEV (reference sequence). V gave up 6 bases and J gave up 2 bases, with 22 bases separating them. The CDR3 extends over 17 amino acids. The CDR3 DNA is TGTGCCAGCAGGCCCCTACGAATACAGAGCATTAACACTGAAGCTTTCTTT. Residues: CASRPLRIQSINTEAFF.

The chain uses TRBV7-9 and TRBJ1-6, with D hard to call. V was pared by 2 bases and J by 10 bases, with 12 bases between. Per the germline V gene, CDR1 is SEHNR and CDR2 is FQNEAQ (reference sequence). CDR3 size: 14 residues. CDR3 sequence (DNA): TGTGCCAGCAGCTTAAGTGGCTCGGGATCACCCCTCCACTTT. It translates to CASSLSGSGSPLHF.

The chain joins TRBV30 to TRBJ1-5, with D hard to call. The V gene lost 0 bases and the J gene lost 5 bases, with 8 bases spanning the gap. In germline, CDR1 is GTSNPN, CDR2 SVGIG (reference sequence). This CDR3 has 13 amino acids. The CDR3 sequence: CAWSVAGDQPQHF. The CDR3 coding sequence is TGTGCCTGGAGTGTAGCCGGGGATCAGCCCCAGCATTTT.

The CDR3 region is CASGYGTGRSNQPQHF. CDR3 nucleotides: TGTGCTAGTGGATATGGGACAGGGAGGAGCAATCAGCCCCAGCATTTT. The chain has TRBV12-5 and TRBJ1-5; 9 bases map to TRBD1. V was clipped by 6 bases and J by 1 base; unmatched bases: 7. In germline, CDR1 is LGHNT, CDR2 FRNRAP. CDR3 length: 16 residues.

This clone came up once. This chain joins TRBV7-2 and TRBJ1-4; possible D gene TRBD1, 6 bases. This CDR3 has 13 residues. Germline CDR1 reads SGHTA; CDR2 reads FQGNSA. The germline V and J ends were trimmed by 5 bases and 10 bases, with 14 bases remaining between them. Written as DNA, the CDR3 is TGTGCCAGCAGCGCCGACAGGAGTGGAAAACTGTTTTTT. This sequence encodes CASSADRSGKLFF.

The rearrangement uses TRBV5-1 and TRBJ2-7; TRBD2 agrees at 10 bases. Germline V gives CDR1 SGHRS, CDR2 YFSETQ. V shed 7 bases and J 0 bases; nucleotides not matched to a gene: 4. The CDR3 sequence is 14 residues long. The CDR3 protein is CASASSGSSYEQYF. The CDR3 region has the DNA TGCGCCAGCGCCTCTAGCGGGAGCTCCTACGAGCAGTACTTC. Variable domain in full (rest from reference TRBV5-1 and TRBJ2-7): KAGVTQTPRYLIKTRGQQVTLSCSPISGHRSVSWYQQTPGQGLQFLFEYFSETQRNKGNFPGRFSGRQFSNSRSEMNVSTLELGDSALYLCASASSGSSYEQYFGPGTRLTVT.

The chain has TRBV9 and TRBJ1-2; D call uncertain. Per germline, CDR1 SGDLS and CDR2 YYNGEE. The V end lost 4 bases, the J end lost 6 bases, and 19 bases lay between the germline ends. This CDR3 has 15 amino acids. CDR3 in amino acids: CASSPPDGLPHGYTF. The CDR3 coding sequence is TGTGCCAGCAGCCCTCCGGACGGACTACCCCATGGCTACACCTTC.

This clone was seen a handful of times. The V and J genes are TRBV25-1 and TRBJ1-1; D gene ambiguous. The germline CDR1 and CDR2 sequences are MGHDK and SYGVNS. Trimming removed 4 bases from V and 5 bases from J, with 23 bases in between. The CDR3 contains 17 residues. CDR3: CASSVEGRPGEGTEAFF. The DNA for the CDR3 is TGTGCCAGCAGTGTCGAAGGGCGGCCCGGGGAAGGTACTGAAGCTTTCTTT.